This T cell receptor (beta chain) was recovered during a study of control samples from healthy donors and cancer patients. Clones were read by immunoSEQ multiplex PCR, and TCRdb kept only the in-frame ones, dropping some. The repertoire consists of roughly 38,000 clones, with 92% occurring once and the leading ten covering around 3.6%. Sequencing was done on a sample of blood. The TCR originated in a woman aged 50 to 60 in good health.

CDR3 protein: CASSVEQGNYGYTF. DNA for the CDR3: TGTGCCAGCAGCGTGGAGCAGGGGAACTATGGCTACACCTTC. The chain carries TRBV9 and TRBJ1-2, with TRBD1 as a possible D gene (6 bases). The germline CDR1 and CDR2 sequences are SGDLS and YYNGEE. The ends were cut back, 2 bases at V and 2 bases at J, with 10 bases in the middle. The CDR3 runs 14 residues.